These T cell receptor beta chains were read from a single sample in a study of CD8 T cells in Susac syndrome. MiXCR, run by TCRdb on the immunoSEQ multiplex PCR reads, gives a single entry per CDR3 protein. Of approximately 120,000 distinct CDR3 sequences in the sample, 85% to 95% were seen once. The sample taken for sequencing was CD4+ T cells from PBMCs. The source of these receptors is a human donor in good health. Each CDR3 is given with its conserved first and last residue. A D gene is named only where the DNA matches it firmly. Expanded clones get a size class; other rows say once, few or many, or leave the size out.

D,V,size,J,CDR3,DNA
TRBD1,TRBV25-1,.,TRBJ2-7,CASSRGGNEQYF,TGTGCCAGCAGTAGAGGGGGCAACGAGCAGTACTTC
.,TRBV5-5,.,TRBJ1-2,CASSRYTGQNYGYTF,TGTGCCAGCAGCCGATACACAGGGCAGAACTATGGCTACACCTTC
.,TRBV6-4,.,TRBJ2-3,CASKTEGFTDTQYF,TGTGCCAGCAAGACGGAGGGGTTCACAGATACGCAGTATTTT
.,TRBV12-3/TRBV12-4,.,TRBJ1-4,CASSLALSGDVMKNCFF,.
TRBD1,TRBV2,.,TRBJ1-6,CARRTGASPLHF,TGTGCCAGACGGACAGGTGCTTCACCCCTCCACTTT
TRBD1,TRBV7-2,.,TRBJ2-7,CASSPGTGWYEQYF,TGTGCCAGCAGCCCAGGGACAGGGTGGTACGAGCAGTACTTC
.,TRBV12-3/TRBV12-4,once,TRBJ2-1,CASTKGGSSYNEQFF,TGTGCCAGCACCAAGGGGGGCAGTTCCTACAATGAGCAGTTCTTC
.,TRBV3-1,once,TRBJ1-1,CASSQGSGKAAWAFF,TGTGCCAGCAGCCAAGGGTCAGGGAAGGCCGCGTGGGCTTTCTTT
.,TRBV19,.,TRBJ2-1,CASSMAGTGNEQFF,TGTGCCAGTAGTATGGCAGGGACGGGCAATGAGCAGTTCTTC
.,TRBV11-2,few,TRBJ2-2,CASSLGQTNTGELFF,TGTGCCAGCAGCTTAGGACAGACAAACACCGGGGAGCTGTTTTTT
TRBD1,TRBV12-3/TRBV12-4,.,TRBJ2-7,CASRTTGSYEQYF,TGTGCCAGCAGGACGACAGGGTCCTACGAGCAGTACTTC
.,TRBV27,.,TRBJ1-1,CASSFSAATDLNTEAFF,TGTGCCAGCAGTTTCTCCGCCGCGACAGATTTAAACACTGAAGCTTTCTTT
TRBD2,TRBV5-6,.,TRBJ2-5,CASSLVGLAGGDETQYF,TGTGCCAGCAGCTTGGTAGGGTTAGCGGGAGGGGACGAGACCCAGTACTTC
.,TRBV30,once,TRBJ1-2,CAYERDGPYGYTF,TGTGCCTACGAACGCGACGGTCCCTATGGCTACACCTTC
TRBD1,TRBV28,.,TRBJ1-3,CASSFWYGQGEGSGNTIYF,TGTGCCAGCAGTTTCTGGTACGGACAGGGAGAGGGCTCTGGAAACACCATATATTTT
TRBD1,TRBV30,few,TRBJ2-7,CAWSPGTGGGQYF,TGTGCCTGGAGCCCCGGGACAGGGGGCGGGCAGTACTTC
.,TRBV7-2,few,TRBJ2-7,CASSFRDAREQYF,TGTGCCAGCAGCTTTCGGGACGCCCGCGAGCAGTACTTC